This T cell receptor beta chain was sequenced for a study of T cells after yellow fever vaccination. TCRdb used MiXCR to reprocess the 5' RACE reads, holding one entry per CDR3 protein. Here the sample spans under 500,000 distinct CDR3 sequences, roughly a sixth being singletons. CDR3 length: 15 amino acids. With 3 bases removed from V and 0 bases from J, the gap between germline ends came to 10 bases. Germline CDR1 is SGHRS and CDR2 is YFSETQ. The V gene is TRBV5-1, the J gene TRBJ1-3; no definite D call. The sample consisted of PBMCs, taken before the yellow fever booster vaccination. This sequence originates from a man younger than 35 who received the YFV17D yellow fever vaccine. The CDR3 loop reads CASSSGEFSGNTIYF. As DNA, the CDR3 is TGCGCCAGCAGCTCGGGCGAGTTCTCTGGAAACACCATATATTTT.